This T cell receptor (beta chain) was recovered during a study of a mutant IDH1 vaccine in newly diagnosed glioma. General study results and limits: Overall, approximately 93% of patients had vaccine-induced immune responses.

Sequencing used immunoSEQ multiplex PCR; TCRdb keeps in-frame clones, though not all of them. This repertoire shows around 50,000 clones, more than 80% found once; its top ten account for about 4.6%. This clone appeared a few times. Its antigen is not known. Time point here: week 5, during vaccination. Every single dose of the vaccine, 300 ug of mutant IDH1 20-mer peptide, came with topical imiquimod. The CDR3 is made up of 16 amino acids. V was pared by 2 bases and J by 3 bases, with 14 bases between. Germline CDR1 and CDR2: WSHSY and SAAADI. The sample in question was PBMCs, obtained from a glioma patient whose treatment included an IDH1 peptide vaccine. This sequence originates from a woman in her thirties or forties with glioma. The genes are TRBV10-2 and TRBJ1-5; D not resolved. CDR3 in DNA: TGCGCCAGCAGTGAGCGATTCTCGGCAGTCAATCAGCCCCAGCATTTT. Protein sequence: CASSERFSAVNQPQHF.